Presented here are 15 T cell receptor beta chains from one specimen sequenced in a study of blood T cell repertoires in COVID-19. The protocol was immunoSEQ multiplex PCR, while the TCRdb copy is restricted to in-frame clones and leaves out a portion. The top ten hold approximately 4% of the sample, which has a few hundred thousand clones, 80% to 90% seen once. The sample was PBMCs or T cells enriched from blood (not recorded which). These receptors all come from a woman in her twenties or thirties who had recovered from COVID-19.

The rearrangement uses TRBV5-6 and TRBJ2-4; D is possibly TRBD1 (6 bases). The CDR3 covers 13 residues. Germline V gene sequence: CDR1 SGHDT, CDR2 YYEEEE. With 6 bases removed from V and 5 bases from J, the gap between germline ends came to 12 bases. This CDR3 is CASNRDMENIQYF. For the CDR3, the DNA is TGTGCCAGCAACCGGGACATGGAAAACATTCAGTACTTC.

The chain links TRBV5-4 to TRBJ1-2; 9 bases are shared with TRBD1. Germline V gene sequence: CDR1 SGHNT, CDR2 YYREEE (reference sequence). This CDR3 contains 15 residues. The V segment lost 2 bases and the J segment 6 bases; nucleotides outside the gene matches: 8. The CDR3 reads CASSFRQGGTNGYTF. CDR3 nucleotides: TGTGCCAGCAGCTTCCGACAGGGGGGAACAAATGGCTACACCTTC.

J is TRBJ1-2 and V is TRBV4-1; 8 bases match TRBD1. The CDR3 covers 16 residues. Germline V CDR1 and CDR2: MGHRA, YSYEKL. V gave up 4 bases and J gave up 1 base; unmatched junction bases: 8. In DNA, the CDR3 is TGCGCCAGCAGCCCGCAAGGACAGGGACTTAACTATGGCTACACCTTC. This translates into CASSPQGQGLNYGYTF.

The gene calls are TRBV5-8 and TRBJ1-1; D might be TRBD1 (6 bases). The germline gives CDR1 SGHTS, CDR2 YDEGEE. This CDR3 has 15 amino acids. V was clipped by 0 bases and J by 6 bases, with 15 bases between them. Written as DNA, the CDR3 is TGTGCCAGCAGCTTGGAGCTAGGGGGTCTGCCTGAAGCTTTCTTT. This translates into CASSLELGGLPEAFF.

The rearrangement uses TRBV24-1 and TRBJ2-1; 10 bases match TRBD2. This CDR3 is 19 amino acids long. The germline CDR1 and CDR2 sequences are KGHDR and SFDVKD. J lost 1 base, V lost 9 bases, and 17 bases had no gene match. For the CDR3, the DNA is TGTGCCACCTCCTCTCCAACTAGCGGGAATGGGGGTTCCTACAATGAGCAGTTCTTC. Translated: CATSSPTSGNGGSYNEQFF.

The gene calls are TRBV12-3 or TRBV12-4 and TRBJ2-1, with unresolved D. The CDR3 runs to 11 residues. Trimming shortened V by 3 bases and J by 7 bases, and 4 bases separated the two germline ends. Here the CDR3 reads CASSLLNEQFF. In DNA, the CDR3 is TGTGCCAGCAGTTTGTTAAATGAGCAGTTCTTC.

CDR3: CASSLVDRTGRHGYTF. Written as DNA, the CDR3 is TGTGCCAGCAGCTTGGTTGATCGGACAGGCCGGCATGGCTACACCTTC. This chain joins TRBV5-6 and TRBJ1-2; 7 bases fit TRBD1. Germline V gives CDR1 SGHDT, CDR2 YYEEEE. With V trimmed by 0 bases and J by 6 bases, 11 bases remained unmatched. The CDR3 has 16 amino acids.

The CDR3 nucleotides are TGTGCCAGCAGCTTAGGTCTAGCCACCTACGAGCAGTACTTC. Translating it yields CASSLGLATYEQYF. The chain joins TRBV7-2 to TRBJ2-7; perhaps TRBD2 as D (5 bases). V was trimmed by 1 base and J by 2 bases, leaving 9 bases between them. CDR1 and CDR2 from the germline V gene are SGHTA and FQGNSA. The CDR3 is 14 residues long.

This clone was seen a few times. The chain uses TRBV2 and TRBJ1-1; D unclear. V lost 3 bases, J lost 7 bases, and 9 bases lay in between. The CDR3 loop spans 12 amino acids. CDR1 and CDR2 (germline): SNHLY, FYNNEI. CDR3 sequence: CASSDGRSEAFF. Written as DNA, the CDR3 is TGTGCCAGCAGTGACGGAAGGAGTGAAGCTTTCTTT.

The chain joins TRBV2 to TRBJ1-3; D perhaps matches TRBD1 (5 bases). Between the trimmed V and J ends, which lost 4 bases and 0 bases, there was a span of 13 bases. This CDR3 has 16 amino acids. Germline lookup yields CDR1 SNHLY and CDR2 FYNNEI. The CDR3: CASSGSGPFSGNTIYF. The DNA for the CDR3 is TGTGCCAGCAGTGGGTCAGGGCCCTTCTCTGGAAACACCATATATTTT.

The J gene is TRBJ1-5, the V gene TRBV28; D is undetermined. The CDR3 is made up of 11 amino acids. Germline values: CDR1 MDHEN, CDR2 SYDVKM. Between the trimmed V and J ends, which lost 8 bases and 10 bases, there was a span of 12 bases. For the CDR3, the DNA is TGTGCCAGCCTCTCCCTCCCTCCCCAGCATTTT. It codes for CASLSLPPQHF.

The rearrangement joins TRBV15 to TRBJ1-4; D is possibly TRBD1 (6 bases). The CDR3 consists of 17 residues. V was trimmed by 1 base and J by 4 bases, leaving 16 bases between them. The germline CDR1 and CDR2 sequences are LNHNV and YYDKDF (reference sequence). The CDR3 DNA is TGTGCCACCAGCAGAGTCCTCTCCGGGACAAGTAATGAAAAACTGTTTTTT. Its translation is CATSRVLSGTSNEKLFF.

The J gene is TRBJ1-2, the V gene TRBV19; TRBD1 aligns across 7 bases. The CDR3 loop spans 15 amino acids. Germline assignment: CDR1 LNHDA and CDR2 SQIVND (reference sequence). With 3 bases clipped from V and 2 bases from J, the junction kept 6 bases outside the gene matches. CDR3 protein: CASSMRKQGNYGYTF. The CDR3 DNA sequence: TGTGCCAGTAGTATGCGTAAACAGGGGAACTATGGCTACACCTTC.

As DNA, the CDR3 is TGCAGCCTTTCCCCCAAGCAGGCTACAGAGTATGGCTACACCTTC. Translation gives CSLSPKQATEYGYTF. The chain has TRBV29-1 and TRBJ1-2; no definite D call. CDR1 is SQVTM and CDR2 is ANQGSEA in the germline V gene. The CDR3 is 15 residues long. V shed 8 bases and J shed 5 bases, with 24 bases lying between them.

V and J are TRBV6-5 and TRBJ2-7; a possible D gene is TRBD1 (6 bases). CDR3 length: 13 amino acids. V lost 7 bases and J 6 bases, leaving 16 bases between the germline ends. In germline, CDR1 is MNHEY, CDR2 SVGAGI. Here the CDR3 DNA reads TGTGCCAGCAAGACAGGAGGTTCTGGCGAGCAGTACTTC. It is translated as CASKTGGSGEQYF.